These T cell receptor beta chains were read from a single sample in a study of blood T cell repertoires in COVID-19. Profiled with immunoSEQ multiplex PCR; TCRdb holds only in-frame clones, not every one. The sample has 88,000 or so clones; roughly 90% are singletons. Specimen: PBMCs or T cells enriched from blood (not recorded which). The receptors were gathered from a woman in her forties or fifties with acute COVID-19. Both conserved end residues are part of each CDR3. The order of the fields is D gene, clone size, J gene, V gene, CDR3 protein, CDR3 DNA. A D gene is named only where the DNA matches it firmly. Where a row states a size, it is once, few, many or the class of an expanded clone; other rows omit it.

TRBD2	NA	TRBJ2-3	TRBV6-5	CASRIAGVGTDTQYF	TGTGCCAGCAGGATAGCGGGAGTTGGTACAGATACGCAGTATTTT
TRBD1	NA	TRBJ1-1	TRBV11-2	CASSVLQGANTEAFF	TGTGCCAGCAGCGTACTCCAGGGGGCGAACACTGAAGCTTTCTTT
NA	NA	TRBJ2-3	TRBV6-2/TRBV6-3	CASSRRTASTDTQYF	TGTGCCAGCAGTCGGCGGACAGCGAGCACAGATACGCAGTATTTT
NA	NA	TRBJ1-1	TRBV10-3	CAISSNGIYTEAFF	TGTGCCATCAGTTCAAACGGGATCTACACTGAAGCTTTCTTT
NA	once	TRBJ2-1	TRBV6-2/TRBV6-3	CASSYSGSRRYNEQFF	TGTGCCAGCAGTTACTCGGGTAGCCGACGATACAATGAGCAGTTCTTC
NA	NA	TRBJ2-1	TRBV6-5	CASSYLARNEQFF	TGTGCCAGCAGTTACCTAGCGAGAAATGAGCAGTTCTTC
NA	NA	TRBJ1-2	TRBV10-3	CAISSGYNYGYTF	TGTGCCATCAGTTCAGGGTATAACTATGGCTACACCTTC
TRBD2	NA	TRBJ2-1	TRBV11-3	CASSLFSGRYNEQFF	TGTGCCAGCAGTTTGTTTAGCGGGAGGTACAATGAGCAGTTCTTC
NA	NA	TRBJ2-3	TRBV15	CATSRDGGRTDTQYF	TGTGCCACCAGCAGAGATGGAGGACGCACAGATACGCAGTATTTT
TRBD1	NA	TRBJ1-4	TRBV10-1	CASSGQGGEKLFF	TGCGCCAGCAGCGGACAGGGCGGTGAAAAACTGTTTTTT
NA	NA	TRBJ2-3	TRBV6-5	CASISTADTQYF	TGTGCCAGCATAAGCACCGCAGATACGCAGTATTTT
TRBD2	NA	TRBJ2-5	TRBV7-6	CASSLGLAGVAETQYF	TGTGCCAGCAGCTTAGGGCTAGCGGGAGTCGCGGAGACCCAGTACTTC
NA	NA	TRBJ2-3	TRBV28	CASSFRDLSDTQYF	TGTGCCAGCAGTTTCAGGGACTTGTCAGATACGCAGTATTTT
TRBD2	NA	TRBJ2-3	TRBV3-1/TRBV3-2	CASSQGLAKDTQYF	TGTGCCAGCAGCCAGGGACTAGCAAAAGATACGCAGTATTTT
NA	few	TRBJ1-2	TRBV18	CASSLGGHGYTF	TGTGCCAGCTCACTCGGGGGTCACGGCTACACCTTC
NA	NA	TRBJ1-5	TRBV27	CASSFRQGNQPQHF	TGTGCCAGCAGTTTCCGGCAGGGTAATCAGCCCCAGCATTTT
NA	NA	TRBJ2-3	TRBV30	CAWSDPGVGHRDTQYF	TGTGCCTGGAGCGACCCCGGTGTTGGGCATAGGGATACGCAGTATTTT
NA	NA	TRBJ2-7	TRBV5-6	CASSQAAYEQYF	TGTGCCAGCAGTCAGGCCGCCTACGAGCAGTACTTC
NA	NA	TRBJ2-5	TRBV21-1	CASSLSGRIQGGTQYF	TGTGCCAGCAGCCTTAGCGGGAGGATCCAGGGGGGGACCCAGTACTTC
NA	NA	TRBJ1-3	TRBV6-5	CASSPWQGGNTIYF	TGTGCCAGCAGTCCCTGGCAGGGGGGAAACACCATATATTTT
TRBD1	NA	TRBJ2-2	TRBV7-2	CASRGQGVTGELFF	TGTGCCAGCAGAGGACAGGGTGTCACCGGGGAGCTGTTTTTT
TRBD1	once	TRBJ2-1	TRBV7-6	CASSSRQGARNEQFF	TGTGCCAGCAGCTCCAGACAGGGGGCTCGGAATGAGCAGTTCTTC
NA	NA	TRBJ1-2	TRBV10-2	CASSGRGSPWGYTF	TGCGCCAGCAGTGGGCGGGGAAGTCCGTGGGGCTACACCTTC
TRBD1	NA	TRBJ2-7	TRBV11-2	CASSRSAGTGNSYEQYF	TGTGCCAGCAGTCGATCCGCCGGGACAGGGAATTCCTACGAGCAGTACTTC
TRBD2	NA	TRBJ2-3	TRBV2	CASSRKLAGGTDTQYF	TGTGCCAGCAGCCGGAAACTAGCGGGGGGCACAGATACGCAGTATTTT
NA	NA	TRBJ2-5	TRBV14	CASSQAGGLPETQYF	TGTGCCAGCAGCCAAGCTGGGGGCCTACCGGAGACCCAGTACTTC
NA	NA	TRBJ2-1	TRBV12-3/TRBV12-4	CASSSLKYNEQFF	TGTGCCAGCAGTTCCCTAAAGTACAATGAGCAGTTCTTC
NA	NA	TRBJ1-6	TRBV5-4	CASSPGYLGSPLHF	TGTGCCAGCAGCCCCGGGTACCTAGGTTCACCCCTCCACTTT